This TCR beta chain originates from a study of long-term antiretroviral therapy in people with HIV (dated by TCRdb to the early 2020s). Broadly, across the study: The earliest samples were collected roughly a decade before the 2015 WHO recommendation for immediate ART, at a time when ART was usually postponed until CD4 counts fell. Whether ART initiation and durable HIV suppression were associated with changes in peripheral blood TRB repertoire composition and diversity was tested in a retrospective serial study. From 30 to 35 adults with confirmed HIV infection, the cohort provided roughly 200 cryopreserved PBMC samples, gathered serially across a mean of around six years (range 1-12). Of the roughly 30 participants with HIV, about a dozen were female. No cross-contamination during QIAcube processing turned up in test extractions that ran a monoclonal T-cell line alongside 33 polyclonal samples. The paper's findings and limits, for the study overall: Compared with controls, HIV repertoires had narrower CDR3 length ranges, and the network structure pointed to an antigen-experienced repertoire that shifted only slightly toward naive after ART. Inferences about post-ART repertoire changes were limited because no data were available on ART adherence, viral resistance or therapy changes. ART initiation was associated with a significant increase in TRB diversity, but diversity stayed significantly below transplant donor controls even after long-term ART. The samples span the years 2004 to 2017, and the ART regimens used at that time may not be as effective as current regimens. At every time point, the repertoire was dominated by expanded TRB clones first identified before ART initiation, although this dominance fluctuated and, in many PLHIV, declined after ART. Unsorted PBMC were profiled instead of sorted CD4+ and CD8+ T cells because pre-ART samples had limited cell numbers. Because PBMC availability was limited, only the TCR beta chain was sequenced, with no alpha chain pairing.

The CDR3, from cysteine to phenylalanine, totals 12 residues. Only CDR3 DNA remains: 36 bases, in frame from the first base. A distance of 7 bases separates the germline ends of V and J, which lose 6 bases and 2 bases respectively. CDR1 LNHDA and CDR2 SQIVND were looked up in the germline V gene (reference sequence). A few counts support this clone. Its antigen target is currently unknown. Base qualities are missing; no much larger clone stands one base away. The immunoSEQ hsTCRB v3.0 assay was used at survey level resolution to sequence the TRB variable region. The targeted TRB sequencing depth was roughly 35,000-50,000 T-cell genomes per sample. TRB libraries were pooled and sequenced on an Illumina MiSeq using a v3 150-cycle kit. As for the original processing: Repertoire analysis ran in R within a reproducible Nextflow workflow covering QC, data transformation and analysis. LymphoSeq2, an R package for exploring AIRR-Seq data, was used to implement custom analyses. Several samples yielding fewer than 5000 total TRB sequences were excluded, leaving approximately 190 analyzed HIV repertoires. Of the roughly 180 retained HIV repertoires, some 60 were collected before and around 130 after ART initiation. Repertoires were downsampled to 5000 TRB nucleotide sequences, and summary statistics were averaged over 100 downsampling iterations. Only TRB sequences with CDR3 regions of at least seven amino acids were retained for analysis. A Shannon entropy-derived clonality score and the Gini coefficient were used to measure diversity. In repertoire networks, the top 5000 CDR3 amino acid sequences were linked whenever an edit distance of one separated two sequences. For TRB CDR3 amino acid sequences, antigen specificity groups and MHC restriction were predicted with GLIPH2. To flag known associations with CMV, EBV, HIV or tissue antigens, CDR3 amino acid sequences were compared against VDJdb and McPAS-TCR. Pre-ART, post-ART and control groups were compared with Wilcoxon signed-rank tests and Holm-Bonferroni correction. TCRdb took this table from immuneACCESS and kept in-frame rearrangements with V and J called. Such tables lack part of the clones; where checked against another copy, unresolved V genes explain under half of the gap, and the rest is unexplained. The DNA gave D and trimming, while V, J and clone size come from that table. Across this sample there are 30,000 or so clones, with under 85% seen only once. The biggest ten clones account for 7% to 9% of the sample.

Inclusion was restricted to participants for whom at least one PBMC sample before ART initiation and at least two post-ART samples were available. Every participant with HIV received treatment in the United States of America. Before DNA extraction, cryopreserved samples of roughly 0.9-10 million PBMC were thawed and then washed. At the time of the earliest PBMC sample, participants with HIV were aged between roughly 20 and 55 years. Per participant, PBMC samples came from 1-4 timepoints prior to ART initiation and 2-8 timepoints following ART initiation, for a median of 7 samples. Serial HIV viral load, CD4+ T-cell count, ART history and demographic data were obtained for every participant. Genomic DNA was extracted from unsorted PBMC with a Qiagen kit on a QIAcube, with processing performed in batches of 12 samples.

Sequencing used unsorted PBMCs, obtained 3 years after starting antiretroviral therapy. This chain is built from TRBV19 and TRBJ1-2, with TRBD1 perhaps the D gene, on 6 matching bases. The origin of this receptor is a man aged 35 to 55 with HIV. The DNA sequence reads TGTGCCAGTAGAACAGGGAACTATGGCTACACCTTC. This yields the protein CASRTGNYGYTF.